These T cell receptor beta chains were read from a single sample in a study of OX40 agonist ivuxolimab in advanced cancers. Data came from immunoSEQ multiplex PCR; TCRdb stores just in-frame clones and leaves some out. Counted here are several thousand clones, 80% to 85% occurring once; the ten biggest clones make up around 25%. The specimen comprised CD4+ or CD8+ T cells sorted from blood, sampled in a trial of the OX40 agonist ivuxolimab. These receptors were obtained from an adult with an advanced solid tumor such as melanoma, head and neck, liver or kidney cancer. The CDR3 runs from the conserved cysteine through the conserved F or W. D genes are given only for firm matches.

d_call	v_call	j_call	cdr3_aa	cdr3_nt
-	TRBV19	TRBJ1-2	CASLRSGNYGYTF	TGTGCCAGTTTGCGGTCAGGGAACTATGGCTACACCTTC
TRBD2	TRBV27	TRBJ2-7	CASSLAGGYEQYF	TGTGCCAGCAGTTTAGCGGGGGGCTACGAGCAGTACTTC
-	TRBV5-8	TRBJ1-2	CASSLGGGGYTF	TGTGCCAGCAGCTTAGGGGGAGGTGGCTACACCTTC
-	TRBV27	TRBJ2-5	CASSTPPQETQYF	TGTGCCAGCAGTACACCCCCACAAGAGACCCAGTACTTC
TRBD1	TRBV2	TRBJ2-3	CASRQGQAPDTQYF	TGTGCCAGCAGGCAGGGACAGGCCCCAGATACGCAGTATTTT
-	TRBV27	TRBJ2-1	CASSSSGGQLSYNEQFF	TGTGCCAGCAGTTCCTCGGGGGGACAGCTCTCCTACAATGAGCAGTTCTTC
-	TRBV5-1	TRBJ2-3	CASSLRTSTDTQYF	TGCGCCAGCAGCTTAAGGACTAGCACAGATACGCAGTATTTT
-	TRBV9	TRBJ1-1	CASSSPEAPEAFF	TGTGCCAGCAGCTCTCCCGAAGCCCCTGAAGCTTTCTTT
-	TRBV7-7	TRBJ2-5	CASSLAAGGRVETQYF	TGTGCTAGCAGCTTAGCTGCCGGGGGTAGGGTGGAGACCCAGTACTTC
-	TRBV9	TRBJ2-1	CASSVGGGPQNEQFF	TGTGCCAGCAGCGTAGGTGGGGGGCCTCAAAATGAGCAGTTCTTC
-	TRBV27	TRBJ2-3	CASSLGDTQYF	TGTGCCAGCAGTTTAGGAGATACGCAGTATTTT